Detailed here is one T cell receptor beta chain. As yet, its antigen is unknown. Template switching supplied a universal primer site; unique molecular identifiers were carried on the cDNA. MiXCR, applied by TCRdb to the 5' RACE reads, yields one record per CDR3 protein. This table has under 300,000 distinct CDR3 sequences, approximately 8.3% appearing once. The CDR3 has 13 amino acids. Germline V gene lookup returns CDR1 MNHEY and CDR2 SMNVEV (reference sequence). The V gene lost 3 bases and the J gene lost 6 bases, with 9 bases spanning the gap. The data stem from a study of identical twins. Study-wide results and limits: Insertions were reduced in abundant cord blood beta clonotypes but not in memory repertoires. The authors drew conclusions from cross-sectional statistical analysis rather than following the same donors.

The sample was also reused in another study, on yellow fever vaccine responses in identical twins.

The source of this sequence is a woman younger than 35 in good health. Input material: CD8+ T cells sorted from blood. This chain joins TRBV27 and TRBJ1-5, with a weak D call TRBD1 (5 bases). For the CDR3, the DNA is TGTGCCAGCAGTTTTGGAGGGGTTCAGCCCCAGCATTTT. Translating gives CASSFGGVQPQHF.